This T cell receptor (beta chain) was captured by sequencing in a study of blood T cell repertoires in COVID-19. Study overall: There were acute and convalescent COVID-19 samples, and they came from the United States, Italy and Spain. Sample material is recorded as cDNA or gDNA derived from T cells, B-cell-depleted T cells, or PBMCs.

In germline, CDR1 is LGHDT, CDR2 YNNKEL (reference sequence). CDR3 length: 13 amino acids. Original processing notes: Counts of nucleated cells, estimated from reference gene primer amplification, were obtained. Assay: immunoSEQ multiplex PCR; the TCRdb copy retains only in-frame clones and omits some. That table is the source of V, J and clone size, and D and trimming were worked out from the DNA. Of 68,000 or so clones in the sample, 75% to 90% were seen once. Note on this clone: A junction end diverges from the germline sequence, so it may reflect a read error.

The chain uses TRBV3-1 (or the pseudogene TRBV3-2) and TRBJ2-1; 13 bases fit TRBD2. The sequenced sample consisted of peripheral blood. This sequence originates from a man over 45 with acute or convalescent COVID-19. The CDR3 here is CASSSGLAGRQLF. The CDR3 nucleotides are TGTGCCAGCAGCTCGGGACTAGCGGGGAGGCAACTCTTC.